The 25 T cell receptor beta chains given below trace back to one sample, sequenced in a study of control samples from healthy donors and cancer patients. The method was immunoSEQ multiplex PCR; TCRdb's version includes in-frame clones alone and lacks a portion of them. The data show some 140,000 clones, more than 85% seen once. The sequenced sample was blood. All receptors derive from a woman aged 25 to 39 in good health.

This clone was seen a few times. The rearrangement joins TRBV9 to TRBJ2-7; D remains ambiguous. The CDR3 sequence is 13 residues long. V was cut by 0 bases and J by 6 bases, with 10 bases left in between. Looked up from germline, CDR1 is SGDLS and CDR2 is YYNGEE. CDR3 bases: TGTGCCAGCAGCGTAGACCCCTCCGCCGAGCAGTACTTC. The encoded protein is CASSVDPSAEQYF.

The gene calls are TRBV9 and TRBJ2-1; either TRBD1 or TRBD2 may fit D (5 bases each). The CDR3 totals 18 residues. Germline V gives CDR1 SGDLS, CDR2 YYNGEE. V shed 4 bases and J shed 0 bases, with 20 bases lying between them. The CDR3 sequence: CASSPSPGTHSSYNEQFF. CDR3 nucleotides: TGTGCCAGCAGCCCTTCCCCCGGGACCCACAGCTCCTACAATGAGCAGTTCTTC.

The CDR3 region is CASRGDIMGTEAFF. Written as DNA, the CDR3 is TGTGCCAGCAGAGGGGACATTATGGGGACTGAAGCTTTCTTT. This chain connects TRBV2 to TRBJ1-1, with a weak D call TRBD1 (6 bases). V was cut by 6 bases and J by 5 bases, with 16 bases left in between. The CDR3 is 14 residues long. Per germline, CDR1 SNHLY and CDR2 FYNNEI. Drawing the rest from reference TRBV2 and TRBJ1-1, the complete variable domain is EPEVTQTPSHQVTQMGQEVILRCVPISNHLYFYWYRQILGQKVEFLVSFYNNEISEKSEIFDDQFSVERPDGSNFTLKIRSTKLEDSAMYFCASRGDIMGTEAFFGQGTRLTVV.

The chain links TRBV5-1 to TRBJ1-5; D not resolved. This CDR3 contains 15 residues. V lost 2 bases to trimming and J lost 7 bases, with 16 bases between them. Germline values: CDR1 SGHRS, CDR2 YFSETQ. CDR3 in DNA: TGCGCCAGCAGCTTTAATCCGGGAAAGGAGCAGCCCCAGCATTTT. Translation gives CASSFNPGKEQPQHF. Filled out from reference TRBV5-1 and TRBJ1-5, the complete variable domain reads KAGVTQTPRYLIKTRGQQVTLSCSPISGHRSVSWYQQTPGQGLQFLFEYFSETQRNKGNFPGRFSGRQFSNSRSEMNVSTLELGDSALYLCASSFNPGKEQPQHFGDGTRLSIL.

This CDR3 reads CASSWSSITGELFF. DNA of the CDR3: TGTGCCAGCAGCTGGAGTAGTATCACCGGGGAGCTGTTTTTT. The chain is built from TRBV7-9 and TRBJ2-2; D gene uncertain. V lost 4 bases to trimming and J lost 4 bases, with 10 bases between them. CDR1 is SEHNR and CDR2 is FQNEAQ in the germline V gene (reference sequence). The CDR3 has 14 amino acids.

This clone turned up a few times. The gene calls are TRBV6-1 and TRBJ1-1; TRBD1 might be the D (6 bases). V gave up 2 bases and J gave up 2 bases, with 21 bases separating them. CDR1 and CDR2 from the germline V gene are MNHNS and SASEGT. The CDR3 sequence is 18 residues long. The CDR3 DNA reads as TGTGCCAGCAGTGAATATTCCGGGGGCATAGGTTTAAACACTGAAGCTTTCTTT. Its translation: CASSEYSGGIGLNTEAFF.

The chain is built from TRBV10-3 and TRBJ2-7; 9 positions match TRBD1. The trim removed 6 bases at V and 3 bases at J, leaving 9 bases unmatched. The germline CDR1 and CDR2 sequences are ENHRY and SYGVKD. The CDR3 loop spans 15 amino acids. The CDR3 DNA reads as TGTGCCATCAGCCGCCCGGGACAGGGTATCTACGAGCAGTACTTC. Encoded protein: CAISRPGQGIYEQYF.

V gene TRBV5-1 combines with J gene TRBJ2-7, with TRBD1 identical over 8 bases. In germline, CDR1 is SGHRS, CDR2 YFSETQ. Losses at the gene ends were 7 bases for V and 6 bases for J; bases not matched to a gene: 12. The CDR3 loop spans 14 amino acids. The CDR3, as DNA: TGCGCCAGCGGCCTCACGCAGGGGGCAGGCGAGCAGTACTTC. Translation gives CASGLTQGAGEQYF.

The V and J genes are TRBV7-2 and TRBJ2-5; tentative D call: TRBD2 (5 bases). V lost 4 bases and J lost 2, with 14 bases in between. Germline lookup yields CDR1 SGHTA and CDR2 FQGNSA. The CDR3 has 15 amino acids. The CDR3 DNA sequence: TGTGCCAGCAGCTCCCTACTAGGGTGGCAAGAGACCCAGTACTTC. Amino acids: CASSSLLGWQETQYF. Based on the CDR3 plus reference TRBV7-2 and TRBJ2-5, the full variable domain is GAGVSQSPSNKVTEKGKDVELRCDPISGHTALYWYRQSLGQGLEFLIYFQGNSAPDKSGLPSDRFSAERTGGSVSTLTIQRTQQEDSAVYLCASSSLLGWQETQYFGPGTRLLVL.

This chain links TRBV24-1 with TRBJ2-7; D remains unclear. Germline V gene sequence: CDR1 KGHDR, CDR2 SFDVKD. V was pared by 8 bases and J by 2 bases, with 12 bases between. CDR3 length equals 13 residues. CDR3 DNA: TGTGCCACCATCTTTATGGGCGCCTACGAGCAGTACTTC. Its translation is CATIFMGAYEQYF.

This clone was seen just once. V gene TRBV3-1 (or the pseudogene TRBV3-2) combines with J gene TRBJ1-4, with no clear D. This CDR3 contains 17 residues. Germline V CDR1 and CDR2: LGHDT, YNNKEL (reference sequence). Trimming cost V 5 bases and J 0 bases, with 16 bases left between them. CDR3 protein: CASSTHDAHTTNEKLFF. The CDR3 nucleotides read TGTGCCAGCAGCACCCACGACGCGCACACAACTAATGAAAAACTGTTTTTT.

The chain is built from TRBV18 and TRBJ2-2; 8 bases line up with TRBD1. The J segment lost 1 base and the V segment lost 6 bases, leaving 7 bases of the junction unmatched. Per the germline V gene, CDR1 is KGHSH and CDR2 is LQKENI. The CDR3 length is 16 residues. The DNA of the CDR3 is TGTGCCAGCTCCACATCCGGGACAGGGAACACCGGGGAGCTGTTTTTT. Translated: CASSTSGTGNTGELFF.

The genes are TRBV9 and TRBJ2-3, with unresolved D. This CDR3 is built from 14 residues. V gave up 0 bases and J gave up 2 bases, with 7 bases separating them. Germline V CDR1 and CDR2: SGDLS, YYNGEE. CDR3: CASSVGFSTDTQYF. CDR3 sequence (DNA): TGTGCCAGCAGCGTAGGCTTCTCCACAGATACGCAGTATTTT.

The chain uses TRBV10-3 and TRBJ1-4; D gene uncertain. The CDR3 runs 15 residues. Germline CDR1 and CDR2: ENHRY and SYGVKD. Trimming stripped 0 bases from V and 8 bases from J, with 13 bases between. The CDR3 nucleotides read TGTGCCATCAGTGAGTCGAGAGGGTCGGGGGAAAAACTGTTTTTT. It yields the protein CAISESRGSGEKLFF.

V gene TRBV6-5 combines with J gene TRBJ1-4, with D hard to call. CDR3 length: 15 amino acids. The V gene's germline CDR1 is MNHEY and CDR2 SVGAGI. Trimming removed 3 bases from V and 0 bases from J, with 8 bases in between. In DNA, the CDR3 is TGTGCCAGCAGTTATTTTGGGGCAACTAATGAAAAACTGTTTTTT. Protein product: CASSYFGATNEKLFF.

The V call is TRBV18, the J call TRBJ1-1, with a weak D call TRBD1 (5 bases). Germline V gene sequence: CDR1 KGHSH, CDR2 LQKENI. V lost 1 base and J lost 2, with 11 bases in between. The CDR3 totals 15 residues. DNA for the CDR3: TGTGCCAGCTCACCACGGGGGGAATTCAACACTGAAGCTTTCTTT. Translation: CASSPRGEFNTEAFF.

Here the CDR3 reads CSVLGQPGNTIYF. The DNA of the CDR3 is TGCAGCGTTTTGGGGCAGCCCGGAAACACCATATATTTT. This rearrangement joins TRBV29-1 to TRBJ1-3; TRBD1 is a possible D gene (5 bases). CDR1 SQVTM and CDR2 ANQGSEA come from the germline V gene. This CDR3 has 13 amino acids. Trimming took off 5 bases at V and 4 bases at J, with 12 bases between the two ends.

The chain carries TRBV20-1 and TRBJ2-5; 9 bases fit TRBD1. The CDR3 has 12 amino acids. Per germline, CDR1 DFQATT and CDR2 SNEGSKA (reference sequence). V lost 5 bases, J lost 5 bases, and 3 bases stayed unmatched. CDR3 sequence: CSAGDRGETQYF. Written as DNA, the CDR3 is TGCAGTGCTGGTGACAGGGGGGAGACCCAGTACTTC.

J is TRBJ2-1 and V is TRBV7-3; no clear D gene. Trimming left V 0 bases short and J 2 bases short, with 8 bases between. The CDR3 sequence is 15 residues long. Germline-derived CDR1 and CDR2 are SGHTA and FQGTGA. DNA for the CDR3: TGTGCCAGCAGCTTAACGGGCACCCCCTACAATGAGCAGTTCTTC. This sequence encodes CASSLTGTPYNEQFF.

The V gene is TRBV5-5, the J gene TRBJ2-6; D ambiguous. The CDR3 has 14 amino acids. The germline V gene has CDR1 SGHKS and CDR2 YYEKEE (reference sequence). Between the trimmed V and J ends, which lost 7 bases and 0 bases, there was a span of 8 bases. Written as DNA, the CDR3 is TGTGCCAGCCTGGTCCTCTCTGGGGCCAACGTCCTGACTTTC. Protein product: CASLVLSGANVLTF.

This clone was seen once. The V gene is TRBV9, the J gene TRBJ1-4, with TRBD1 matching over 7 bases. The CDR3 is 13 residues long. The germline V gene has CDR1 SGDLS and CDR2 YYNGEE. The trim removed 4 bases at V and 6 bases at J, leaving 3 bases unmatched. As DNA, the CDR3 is TGTGCCAGCAGCATTGGACAGGATGAAAAACTGTTTTTT. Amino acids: CASSIGQDEKLFF.

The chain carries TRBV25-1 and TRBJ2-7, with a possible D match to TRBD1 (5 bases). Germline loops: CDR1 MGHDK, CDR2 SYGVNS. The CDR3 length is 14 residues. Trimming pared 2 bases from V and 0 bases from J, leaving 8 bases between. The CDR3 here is CASSERGGSYEQYF. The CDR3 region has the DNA TGTGCCAGCAGTGAAAGGGGTGGCTCCTACGAGCAGTACTTC.

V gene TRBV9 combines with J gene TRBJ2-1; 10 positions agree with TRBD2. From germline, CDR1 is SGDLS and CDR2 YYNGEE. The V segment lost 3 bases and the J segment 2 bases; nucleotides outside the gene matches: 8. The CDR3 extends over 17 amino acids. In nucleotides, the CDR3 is TGTGCCAGCAGCGACATGAGACTAGCGGGTACCTACAATGAGCAGTTCTTC. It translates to CASSDMRLAGTYNEQFF.

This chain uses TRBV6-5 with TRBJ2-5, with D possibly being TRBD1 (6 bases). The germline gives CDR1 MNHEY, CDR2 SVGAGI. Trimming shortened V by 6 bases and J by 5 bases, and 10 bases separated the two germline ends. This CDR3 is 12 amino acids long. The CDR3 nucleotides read TGTGCCAGCAGGACAGGTTCGGAGACCCAGTACTTC. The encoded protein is CASRTGSETQYF.

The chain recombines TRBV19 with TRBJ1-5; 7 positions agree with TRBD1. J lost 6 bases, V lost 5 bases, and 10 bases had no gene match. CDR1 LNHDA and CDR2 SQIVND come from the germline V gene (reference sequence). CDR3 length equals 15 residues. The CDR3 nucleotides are TGTGCCAGTAGTCGCGTCAGGGGGGACAGTCAGCCCCAGCATTTT. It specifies CASSRVRGDSQPQHF.